This entry lists 31 T cell receptor beta chains sequenced from one sample in a study of OX40 agonist ivuxolimab in advanced cancers. Measured with immunoSEQ multiplex PCR; TCRdb has only the in-frame clones, and not every one. The table has 65,000 or so clones, more than 80% seen once. Source: CD4+ or CD8+ T cells sorted from blood, taken in a trial of the OX40 agonist ivuxolimab. The source of these receptors is an adult with an advanced solid tumor such as melanoma, head and neck, liver or kidney cancer.

As DNA, the CDR3 is TGTGCCAGCAAACTAGGCGGGCAGGGGGCTGAAAAACTGTTTTTT. Protein: CASKLGGQGAEKLFF. J is TRBJ1-4 and V is TRBV7-2; TRBD1 matches 8 bases. This CDR3 region has 15 residues. Unmatched junction bases numbered 11, after V lost 7 bases and J lost 7 bases. Germline loops: CDR1 SGHTA, CDR2 FQGNSA.

The CDR3 region is CASSQGGPYEQYF. DNA of the CDR3: TGTGCCAGCTCCCAGGGCGGGCCCTACGAGCAGTACTTC. The rearrangement uses TRBV18 and TRBJ2-5, with D perhaps TRBD1 or TRBD2 (5 bases each). The DNA end favors TRBJ2-7, so the J call may be wrong. Germline CDR1 KGHSH, CDR2 LQKENI. The CDR3 runs 13 residues.

This clone was recorded only once. In DNA, the CDR3 is TGTGCCAGCAGGACCCCCAGCGGGGTGACTGAAGCTTTCTTT. Protein product: CASRTPSGVTEAFF. This chain links TRBV6-5 with TRBJ1-1; unclear D gene. With 6 bases removed from V and 5 bases from J, the gap between germline ends came to 16 bases. The CDR3 spans 14 residues. Germline-derived CDR1 and CDR2 are MNHEY and SVGAGI.

The V gene is TRBV28, the J gene TRBJ1-2; D possibly corresponds to TRBD1 (6 bases). CDR1 and CDR2 (germline): MDHEN, SYDVKM. The CDR3 consists of 15 residues. Trimming removed 3 bases at V and 3 bases at J, with 14 bases between. DNA for the CDR3: TGTGCCAGCAGTTTCGGGGGGCAGGCGCACTATGGCTACACCTTC. Translation gives CASSFGGQAHYGYTF.

This chain joins TRBV5-1 and TRBJ1-1, with TRBD1 matching 11 bases. The V gene's germline CDR1 is SGHRS and CDR2 YFSETQ. V was pared by 4 bases and J by 11 bases, with 13 bases of the junction left unmatched. There are 15 residues in the CDR3. This CDR3 reads CASSPGQGARFGAFF. DNA for the CDR3: TGCGCCAGCAGCCCCGGACAGGGGGCTCGCTTCGGGGCTTTCTTT.

The chain couples TRBV9 to TRBJ2-5, with 8 bases fitting TRBD2. Germline V gene data show CDR1 as SGDLS and CDR2 as YYNGEE. The CDR3 covers 15 residues. V shed 0 bases and J 0 bases; nucleotides not matched to a gene: 1. This CDR3 is CASSVASGYQETQYF. The DNA of the CDR3 is TGTGCCAGCAGCGTAGCTAGCGGGTACCAAGAGACCCAGTACTTC.

The chain links TRBV6-1 to TRBJ2-6, with a tentative D call TRBD2 (6 bases). V was cut by 11 bases and J by 2 bases, with 13 bases left in between. CDR3 length equals 14 residues. Germline V lookup: CDR1 MNHNS, CDR2 SASEGT. In DNA form, the CDR3 reads TGTGCCGCCGGAGGGCCCGCTGGGGCCAACGTCCTGACTTTC. As protein: CAAGGPAGANVLTF.

The rearrangement joins TRBV15 to TRBJ2-6; the D gene is possibly TRBD2 (5 bases). This CDR3 is 16 amino acids long. From germline, CDR1 is LNHNV and CDR2 YYDKDF (reference sequence). The germline V and J ends were trimmed by 1 base and 2 bases, with 9 bases remaining between them. The CDR3 coding sequence is TGTGCCACCAGCAGAGGAGGGTTGGCTGGGGCCAACGTCCTGACTTTC. It encodes CATSRGGLAGANVLTF.

Comments on this clone: The conserved phenylalanine or tryptophan normally closing the CDR3 is absent here, so this likely arose from a read error. CDR3 amino acids: CSAETGAGSYEQYL. The DNA of the CDR3 is TGCAGCGCCGAGACAGGGGCCGGCTCCTACGAGCAGTACCTC. The chain is built from TRBV29-1 and TRBJ2-7; 8 positions agree with TRBD1. Germline V gene sequence: CDR1 SQVTM, CDR2 ANQGSEA. V shed 7 bases and J 0 bases; nucleotides not matched to a gene: 8. The length of the CDR3 is 14 residues.

The chain combines TRBV28 with TRBJ2-5; the D is unclear. V was trimmed by 5 bases and J by 4 bases, leaving 5 bases between them. CDR1 is MDHEN, CDR2 SYDVKM, per germline. The CDR3 extends over 11 amino acids. The CDR3 spells CASSGRETQYF. As DNA, the CDR3 is TGTGCCAGCAGTGGACGAGAGACCCAGTACTTC.

The chain couples TRBV7-3 to TRBJ1-1; possible D gene TRBD1, 5 bases. V was cut by 4 bases and J by 1 base, with 10 bases left in between. This CDR3 comprises 14 residues. CDR1 and CDR2 (germline): SGHTA, FQGTGA. As DNA, the CDR3 is TGTGCCAGCAGCTCGTTTGGGGGGAACACTGAAGCTTTCTTT. Translation gives CASSSFGGNTEAFF. Full variable domain (outside the CDR3, taken from reference TRBV7-3 and TRBJ1-1): GAGVSQTPSNKVTEKGKYVELRCDPISGHTALYWYRQSLGQGPEFLIYFQGTGAADDSGLPNDRFFAVRPEGSVSTLKIQRTERGDSAVYLCASSSFGGNTEAFFGQGTRLTVV.

The V gene is TRBV5-4, the J gene TRBJ2-7; D tentatively fits TRBD1 or TRBD2 (6 bases each). CDR1 is SGHNT and CDR2 is YYREEE in the germline V gene (reference sequence). The length of the CDR3 is 15 residues. Trimming left V 4 bases short and J 8 bases short, with 22 bases between. Here the CDR3 DNA reads TGTGCCAGCAGCACTAGGACCCAAACGGGGGACAAGCAGTACTTC. This sequence encodes CASSTRTQTGDKQYF.

This chain links TRBV5-4 with TRBJ1-1; TRBD1 might be the D (6 bases). The CDR3 contains 15 residues. Trimming took off 2 bases at V and 6 bases at J, with 17 bases between the two ends. Per germline, CDR1 SGHNT and CDR2 YYREEE (reference sequence). CDR3 in DNA: TGTGCCAGCAGCTTCGGGACAAAGGCAGTCTCTGAAGCTTTCTTT. It translates to CASSFGTKAVSEAFF.

The chain couples TRBV5-1 to TRBJ2-5; 7 bases agree with TRBD2. Per the germline V gene, CDR1 is SGHRS and CDR2 is YFSETQ. CDR3 length equals 14 residues. V was clipped by 2 bases and J by 2 bases; unmatched bases: 3. The CDR3 DNA is TGCGCCAGCAGCTTTTCGGGGGGTCAAGAGACCCAGTACTTC. It encodes CASSFSGGQETQYF.

The chain couples TRBV7-6 to TRBJ2-5; unclear D gene. This CDR3 region has 15 residues. The germline V and J ends were trimmed by 5 bases and 2 bases, with 15 bases remaining between them. Germline V lookup: CDR1 SGHVS, CDR2 FNYEAQ. The CDR3 nucleotides are TGTGCCAGCAGCCCCGAACGACGTAAACAAGAGACCCAGTACTTC. Translating gives CASSPERRKQETQYF.

The chain links TRBV10-3 to TRBJ2-7; 11 bases agree with TRBD1. CDR1 is ENHRY and CDR2 is SYGVKD in the germline V gene. J lost 1 base, V lost 4 bases, and 6 bases had no gene match. The CDR3 extends over 16 amino acids. As DNA, the CDR3 is TGTGCCATCAGTGGAACCGGGACAGGGGGTTCCTACGAGCAGTACTTC. Translation gives CAISGTGTGGSYEQYF.

J is TRBJ1-4 and V is TRBV5-1, with unresolved D. This CDR3 is 11 amino acids long. Trimming removed 9 bases at V and 8 bases at J, with 11 bases between. Germline lookup yields CDR1 SGHRS and CDR2 YFSETQ. CDR3 nucleotides: TGCGCCATCCCCCGGGAGGAAAAACTGTTTTTT. Protein product: CAIPREEKLFF. Drawing the rest from reference TRBV5-1 and TRBJ1-4, the complete variable domain is KAGVTQTPRYLIKTRGQQVTLSCSPISGHRSVSWYQQTPGQGLQFLFEYFSETQRNKGNFPGRFSGRQFSNSRSEMNVSTLELGDSALYLCAIPREEKLFFGSGTQLSVL.

This clone occurred a few times. The J gene is TRBJ2-5, the V gene TRBV9; 7 bases line up with TRBD1. Germline V gene lookup returns CDR1 SGDLS and CDR2 YYNGEE. The CDR3 contains 14 residues. J was trimmed by 5 bases and V by 1 base; bases with no gene match: 5. CDR3 region: CASSVTGDLETQYF. The DNA for the CDR3 is TGTGCCAGCAGCGTAACAGGGGATCTTGAGACCCAGTACTTC. The entire variable domain, with the rest obtained from reference TRBV9 and TRBJ2-5, is as follows: DSGVTQTPKHLITATGQRVTLRCSPRSGDLSVYWYQQSLDQGLQFLIQYYNGEERAKGNILERFSAQQFPDLHSELNLSSLELGDSALYFCASSVTGDLETQYFGPGTRLLVL.

This clone was found a few times. The chain has TRBV28 and TRBJ1-3; no reliable D call. V shed 6 bases and J shed 5 bases, with 8 bases lying between them. CDR1 is MDHEN, CDR2 SYDVKM, per germline. This CDR3 region has 12 residues. Here the CDR3 DNA reads TGTGCCAGCAGGCGACCCAGAAACACCATATATTTT. Translation gives CASRRPRNTIYF.

This clone occurred once. The chain carries TRBV6-1 and TRBJ2-7; 8 nucleotides match TRBD2. The CDR3 totals 14 residues. V shed 4 bases and J 5 bases; nucleotides not matched to a gene: 7. Per germline, CDR1 MNHNS and CDR2 SASEGT. CDR3 nucleotide sequence: TGTGCCAGCAGTGCGGCGGGGGGAATCGACGAGCAGTACTTC. Encoded protein: CASSAAGGIDEQYF.

The rearrangement uses TRBV9 and TRBJ2-7; unclear D gene. Trimming took off 4 bases at V and 2 bases at J, with 19 bases between the two ends. This CDR3 is 16 amino acids long. CDR1 and CDR2 (germline): SGDLS, YYNGEE. CDR3 nucleotide sequence: TGTGCCAGCAGCTTAGGCCCGCGGACCGATACCTACGAGCAGTACTTC. This codes for CASSLGPRTDTYEQYF.

The chain has TRBV6-1 and TRBJ2-3; D perhaps matches TRBD1 (5 bases). The germline gives CDR1 MNHNS, CDR2 SASEGT. V lost 0 bases to trimming and J lost 3 bases, with 13 bases between them. The CDR3 contains 16 residues. The CDR3 DNA is TGTGCCAGCAGTGAAGCGTGGGGCAGGGAAACAGATACGCAGTATTTT. This encodes CASSEAWGRETDTQYF.

The J gene is TRBJ2-7, the V gene TRBV5-1; TRBD1 aligns across 7 bases. V lost 0 bases and J lost 2; bases outside the gene matches: 5. Per germline, CDR1 SGHRS and CDR2 YFSETQ. The CDR3 totals 15 residues. CDR3: CASSLGGQETYEQYF. Here the CDR3 DNA reads TGCGCCAGCAGCTTGGGAGGACAGGAGACCTACGAGCAGTACTTC.

This CDR3 is CASSRDGGTNTEAFF. DNA of the CDR3: TGTGCCAGCTCACGGGACGGGGGTACGAACACTGAAGCTTTCTTT. V is TRBV18 and J is TRBJ1-1; a weak D match, TRBD1 (5 bases). Germline CDR1 KGHSH, CDR2 LQKENI. CDR3 length: 15 amino acids. The V gene lost 4 bases and the J gene lost 1 base, with 13 bases spanning the gap.

This clone was seen only once. This chain connects TRBV10-3 to TRBJ2-5; D is perhaps TRBD1 (5 bases). CDR1 and CDR2 (germline): ENHRY, SYGVKD. V was shortened by 8 bases and J by 0 bases, with 7 bases between the two germline ends. The CDR3 is 12 amino acids. In nucleotides, the CDR3 is TGTGCCATCGGGGCGGACCAAGAGACCCAGTACTTC. The encoded protein is CAIGADQETQYF.

The chain uses TRBV25-1 and TRBJ2-2, with D perhaps matching TRBD1 (5 bases). Trimming took 2 bases from V and 3 from J, leaving 7 bases between them. Germline V CDR1 and CDR2: MGHDK, SYGVNS. This CDR3 is built from 14 residues. The CDR3 DNA reads TGTGCCAGCAGTGAAGCAGGGTACACCGGGGAGCTGTTTTTT. Amino acids: CASSEAGYTGELFF.

The V gene is TRBV10-2, the J gene TRBJ1-5; TRBD1 matches 10 bases. V was clipped by 6 bases and J by 5 bases; unmatched bases: 1. The CDR3 runs 13 residues. CDR1 and CDR2 (germline): WSHSY, SAAADI. The CDR3 DNA reads as TGCGCCAGCAGCGGACAGGGGGATCAGCCCCAGCATTTT. Translation gives CASSGQGDQPQHF.

The rearrangement links TRBV2 to TRBJ2-5; possibly TRBD2 for D (6 bases). The CDR3 spans 14 residues. The V gene lost 6 bases and the J gene lost 2 bases, with 13 bases spanning the gap. Germline-derived CDR1 and CDR2 are SNHLY and FYNNEI. CDR3 bases: TGTGCCAGCAGGGCGGGGACTGCACAAGAGACCCAGTACTTC. Translation gives CASRAGTAQETQYF.

The chain uses TRBV9 and TRBJ2-2; D is possibly TRBD1 (6 bases). CDR1 SGDLS and CDR2 YYNGEE come from the germline V gene. The CDR3 consists of 16 residues. V gave up 0 bases and J gave up 5 bases, with 14 bases separating them. CDR3 sequence reads: CASSVGGRGPTGELFF. The DNA for the CDR3 is TGTGCCAGCAGCGTAGGGGGCAGGGGCCCTACCGGGGAGCTGTTTTTT. The whole variable domain, remainder taken from reference TRBV9 and TRBJ2-2, is DSGVTQTPKHLITATGQRVTLRCSPRSGDLSVYWYQQSLDQGLQFLIQYYNGEERAKGNILERFSAQQFPDLHSELNLSSLELGDSALYFCASSVGGRGPTGELFFGEGSRLTVL.

The CDR3 spells CATDPATGRPYNEQFF. CDR3 coding DNA: TGTGCCACCGACCCAGCGACAGGGAGGCCCTACAATGAGCAGTTCTTC. The rearrangement uses TRBV28 and TRBJ2-1; possible D gene TRBD1, 7 bases. The length of the CDR3 is 16 residues. V was cut by 10 bases and J by 2 bases, with 21 bases left in between. The germline V gene encodes CDR1 MDHEN and CDR2 SYDVKM. The entire variable domain, with the rest obtained from reference TRBV28 and TRBJ2-1, is as follows: DVKVTQSSRYLVKRTGEKVFLECVQDMDHENMFWYRQDPGLGLRLIYFSYDVKMKEKGDIPEGYSVSREKKERFSLILESASTNQTSMYLCATDPATGRPYNEQFFGPGTRLTVL.

The J gene is TRBJ2-2, the V gene TRBV28; 9 bases fit TRBD1. With 8 bases clipped from V and 3 bases from J, the junction kept 1 base outside the gene matches. This CDR3 contains 13 residues. The germline V gene has CDR1 MDHEN and CDR2 SYDVKM. The CDR3 nucleotides read TGTGCCAGCGGGACAGGGTACACCGGGGAGCTGTTTTTT. Translated: CASGTGYTGELFF.